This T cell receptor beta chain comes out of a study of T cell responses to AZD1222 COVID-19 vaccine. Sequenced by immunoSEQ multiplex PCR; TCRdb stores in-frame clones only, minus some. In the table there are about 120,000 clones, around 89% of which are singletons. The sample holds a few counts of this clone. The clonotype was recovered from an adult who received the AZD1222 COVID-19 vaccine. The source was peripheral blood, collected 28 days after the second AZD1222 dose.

The CDR3 DNA is TGTGCCAGCAGCTTAGAGGCTAGCGGGGCCTACGAGCAGTACTTC. Protein sequence: CASSLEASGAYEQYF. V is TRBV7-2 and J is TRBJ2-7; 9 bases match TRBD2. V was clipped by 1 base and J by 2 bases; unmatched bases: 3. From germline, CDR1 is SGHTA and CDR2 FQGNSA. This CDR3 comprises 15 residues.